The 12 T cell receptor beta chains below all came from one sample that was sequenced in a study of T-cell memory formation after mild COVID-19. Using its own MiXCR run on the 5' RACE reads, TCRdb lists one record per CDR3 protein. Of about 190,000 distinct CDR3 sequences in the sample, 27% are singletons; the top ten hold about an eighth. Source material: PBMCs or a T cell subset sorted from them (not recorded which). These TCRs come from an adult woman who had mild COVID-19 (a few samples of this study predate the infection). Cell type and time point are not known.

The chain links TRBV12-3 or TRBV12-4 to TRBJ1-1; D is ambiguous. This CDR3 has 13 residues. V lost 3 bases to trimming and J lost 3 bases, with 8 bases between them. CDR3 DNA sequence: TGTGCCAGCAGTTTGGCCAGAGACACTGAAGCTTTCTTT. Translating gives CASSLARDTEAFF.

This chain links TRBV12-3 or TRBV12-4 with TRBJ1-3; possible D gene TRBD1, 6 bases. This CDR3 is 16 amino acids long. Deletions cut 7 bases from V and 0 bases from J, with 16 bases between. The CDR3 region has the DNA TGTGCCAGCACTAGGGGGGTCCCCCTCTCTGGAAACACCATATATTTT. It is translated as CASTRGVPLSGNTIYF.

This clonotype has a handful of counts. CDR3 in DNA: TGCGCCAGCAGCTTGGGGACACCTAAGACGACCCAGTACTTC. This translates into CASSLGTPKTTQYF. This chain connects TRBV5-1 to TRBJ2-5; a weak D match, TRBD1 (5 bases). V shed 0 bases and J shed 7 bases, with 13 bases lying between them. The CDR3 consists of 14 residues. Germline V gene lookup returns CDR1 SGHRS and CDR2 YFSETQ.

This rearrangement joins TRBV7-9 to TRBJ2-2, with D perhaps matching TRBD2 (5 bases). The CDR3 runs to 13 residues. V lost 5 bases and J 9 bases, leaving 13 bases between the germline ends. Germline V gene sequence: CDR1 SEHNR, CDR2 FQNEAQ (reference sequence). For the CDR3, the DNA is TGTGCCAGCAGCCAGGCTAGCCGCCGGGAGCTGTTTTTT. Amino acid sequence: CASSQASRRELFF.

Ten or more counts support this clonotype. The chain employs TRBV7-2 and TRBJ2-3, with D maybe TRBD2 (6 bases). CDR1 is SGHTA, CDR2 FQGNSA, per germline. CDR3 length: 14 amino acids. V was shortened by 4 bases and J by 2 bases, with 10 bases between the two germline ends. The CDR3 sequence: CASSSGLATDTQYF. The CDR3 nucleotides read TGTGCCAGCAGCTCGGGACTCGCCACAGATACGCAGTATTTT.

This clonotype has only a few counts. The chain couples TRBV24-1 to TRBJ2-3; D is uncertain. The V and J ends lost 7 bases and 3 bases respectively, with 13 bases between them. The CDR3 is 14 residues long. Germline assignment: CDR1 KGHDR and CDR2 SFDVKD. CDR3 bases: TGTGCCACCAGCGCAGGTAATCCTACAGATACGCAGTATTTT. As protein: CATSAGNPTDTQYF.

This rearrangement joins TRBV7-2 to TRBJ1-2; 7 bases align to TRBD1. This CDR3 contains 14 residues. The germline CDR1 and CDR2 sequences are SGHTA and FQGNSA. The V gene end was trimmed by 1 base and the J gene end by 7 bases; junction bases not matched to a gene: 6. The CDR3 reads CASSLETGNRGYTF. For the CDR3, the DNA is TGTGCCAGCAGCTTAGAGACAGGGAACCGTGGCTACACCTTC.

The chain carries TRBV30 and TRBJ1-5, with D hard to call. V lost 3 bases, J lost 2 bases, and 8 bases lay in between. CDR1 is GTSNPN, CDR2 SVGIG, per germline (reference sequence). The CDR3 has 13 amino acids. The CDR3 loop reads CAWRGEGNQPQHF. DNA for the CDR3: TGTGCCTGGAGAGGCGAAGGCAATCAGCCCCAGCATTTT.

This chain connects TRBV19 to TRBJ2-5, with D uncertain. Germline values: CDR1 LNHDA, CDR2 SQIVND (reference sequence). The V gene lost 5 bases and the J gene lost 1 base, with 11 bases spanning the gap. The CDR3 is made up of 14 amino acids. The CDR3 is CASSADHTQETQYF. The DNA for the CDR3 is TGTGCCAGTAGTGCGGATCACACCCAAGAGACCCAGTACTTC.

The J gene is TRBJ2-1, the V gene TRBV19; TRBD2 matches at 8 bases. This CDR3 spans 14 amino acids. With 6 bases clipped from V and 6 bases from J, the junction kept 7 bases outside the gene matches. CDR1 LNHDA and CDR2 SQIVND come from the germline V gene (reference sequence). For the CDR3, the DNA is TGTGCCAGTAGGGGACTAGACAGGATCAATGAGCAGTTCTTC. Its protein is CASRGLDRINEQFF.

The V and J genes are TRBV5-1 and TRBJ1-2; TRBD1 might be the D (5 bases). Trimming removed 4 bases at V and 0 bases at J, with 10 bases between. The CDR3 contains 14 residues. CDR1 and CDR2 (germline): SGHRS, YFSETQ. In DNA form, the CDR3 reads TGCGCCAGCAGCCCATACAGGACTAACTATGGCTACACCTTC. Its translation is CASSPYRTNYGYTF.

This clonotype has just a few counts. J is TRBJ2-5 and V is TRBV4-1; TRBD1 agrees at 8 bases. The CDR3 covers 15 residues. Per germline, CDR1 MGHRA and CDR2 YSYEKL. Trimming took 4 bases from V and 5 from J; bases not matched to a gene: 9. DNA for the CDR3: TGCGCCAGCAGCCTGGAAGGGAGACAGGGGGAGACCCAGTACTTC. Translating gives CASSLEGRQGETQYF.